This T cell receptor (beta chain) was found in a study of T cell responses to AZD1222 COVID-19 vaccine (dated by TCRdb to the early 2020s). In terms of the full investigation: TCR sequencing covered fewer than 250 trial participants: 200 to 220 given two doses of AZD1222 and 26 given two doses of MenACWY control vaccine. Enrollment into the trials was organized by age into subgroups of 18-55, 56-69 and 70-plus years, and those subgroups contained around 150, 28 and 57 TCR-sequenced participants, respectively. Summary of the overall study and its limitations: Only five to seven AZD1222 recipients were SARS-CoV-2 seropositive at baseline, limiting conclusions about previously exposed vaccinees. In the small 56-69-year group, the increase in depth fell short of significance, most likely because of low power. After two AZD1222 doses, spike-specific TCR breadth and depth were significantly higher than at day 0 and than in MenACWY recipients. Participants were mostly white British, with more females than males. The authors suggested clonal diversity may have been underestimated. Because no day 14 peak-response samples were available, repertoires were characterized only after the peak T cell response. Nearly half of unique spike-specific TCRs reportedly recognized epitopes outside regions mutated in the B.1.351 and B.1.1.7 variants. CD4 TCRs associated with the vaccine covered the entire spike protein, and the dominant responses were in regions 160-218 and 743-854.

With respect to this clone: The target of this receptor is not known. Qualities for individual bases were not recorded, and no much larger clone is one base off.

The sample's time point, from its label and the paper: about 28 days (+/-7) after the second vaccine dose. AZD1222 recipients given second doses at about 4 weeks or at about 12 weeks were pooled, since spike-specific TCR depth and breadth were not found to differ between the two schedules. The vaccinee samples were drawn from two UK trials, COV001 and COV002, one of which was a single-blind randomized controlled phase 2/3 trial testing AZD1222 (ChAdOx1 nCoV-19) in healthy adults. Trial participant PBMC samples were collected at day 0 and day 28 after the second dose for TCRbeta chain sequencing. The CDR3 regions of human TCRbeta chains were analyzed by immunosequencing. The published analysis was carried out like this. Repertoire TCRs were checked for matches against a reference library of SARS-CoV-2-specific TCRs that had been generated using the MIRA antigen-specificity platform. Breadth was defined as the fraction of unique TCRs that were SARS-CoV-2-associated. Depth was defined as the fraction of total T cells that were SARS-CoV-2-associated. Each spike-specific TCR was assigned to its reactive spike region and to a CD4 or CD8 class using the MIRA data. Log10-transformed breadth and depth values were compared by one-way ANOVA with Sidak's multiple comparisons tests. The source is immuneACCESS, and TCRdb retained only in-frame sequences with V and J called. Part of the clones is not carried over; for the studies checked, unresolved V genes explain less than half of this, and the remainder is unexplained. V, J and clone size reflect that table, while D and trimming were determined from the DNA. The sample table contains about 110,000 clones; only one count was recorded for 80% to 95% of them. The ten largest account for around 8% of the sample.

V lost 1 base and J lost 8 bases, and the count of bases not matched to a germline gene is 2. CDR1 SGHRS and CDR2 YFSETQ were looked up in the germline V gene. The CDR3 holds 14 amino acids from the cysteine to the phenylalanine. Only the CDR3 DNA stays, 42 bases, in frame from base 1. The clonotype was recovered from an adult who received the AZD1222 COVID-19 vaccine. The material sequenced was peripheral blood, taken 28 days after the second AZD1222 dose. Recombination joined TRBV5-1 with TRBJ1-4, and TRBD1 aligns with 10 junction nucleotides. In nucleotide form, the sequence is TGCGCCAGCAGCTTGTTGGGACAGGGGGAAAAACTGTTTTTT. Its protein product is CASSLLGQGEKLFF.